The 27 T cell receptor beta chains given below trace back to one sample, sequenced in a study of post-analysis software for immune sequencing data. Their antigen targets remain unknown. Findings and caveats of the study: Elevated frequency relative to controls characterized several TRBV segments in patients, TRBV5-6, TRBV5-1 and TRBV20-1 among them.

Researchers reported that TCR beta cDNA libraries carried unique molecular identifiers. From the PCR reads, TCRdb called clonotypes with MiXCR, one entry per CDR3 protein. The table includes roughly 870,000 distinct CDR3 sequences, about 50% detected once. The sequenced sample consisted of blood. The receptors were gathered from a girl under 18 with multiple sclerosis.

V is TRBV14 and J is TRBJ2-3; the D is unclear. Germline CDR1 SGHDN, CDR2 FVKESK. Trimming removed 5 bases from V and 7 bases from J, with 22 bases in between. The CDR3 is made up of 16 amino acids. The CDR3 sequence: CASSSKDWYWGYTQYF. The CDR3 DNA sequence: TGTGCCAGCAGCTCAAAGGATTGGTATTGGGGATATACGCAGTATTTT. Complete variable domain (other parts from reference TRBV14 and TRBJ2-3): EAGVTQFPSHSVIEKGQTVTLRCDPISGHDNLYWYRRVMGKEIKFLLHFVKESKQDESGMPNNRFLAERTGGTYSTLKVQPAELEDSGVYFCASSSKDWYWGYTQYFGPGTRLTVL.

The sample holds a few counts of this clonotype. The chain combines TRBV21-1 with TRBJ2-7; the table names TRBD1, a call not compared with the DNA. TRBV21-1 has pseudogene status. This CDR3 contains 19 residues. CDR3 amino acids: CASSKALGFPWDRWYEQYF. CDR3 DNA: TGTGCCAGCAGCAAAGCGCTGGGGTTTCCGTGGGACAGATGGTACGAGCAGTACTTC.

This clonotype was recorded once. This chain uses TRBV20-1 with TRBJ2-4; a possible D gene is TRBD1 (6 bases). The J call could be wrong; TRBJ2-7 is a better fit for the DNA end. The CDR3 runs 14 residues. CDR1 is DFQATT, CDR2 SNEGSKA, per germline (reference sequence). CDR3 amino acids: CSASPQGSPYEQYF. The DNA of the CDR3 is TGCAGTGCCAGCCCCCAGGGGTCCCCTTACGAGCAGTACTTC.

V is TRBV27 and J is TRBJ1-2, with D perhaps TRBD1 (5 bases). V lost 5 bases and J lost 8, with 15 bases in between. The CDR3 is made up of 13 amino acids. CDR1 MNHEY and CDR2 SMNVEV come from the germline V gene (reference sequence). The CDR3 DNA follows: TGTGCCAGCAGTGCAACAAGGGACTGGGGCTACACCTTC. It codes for CASSATRDWGYTF.

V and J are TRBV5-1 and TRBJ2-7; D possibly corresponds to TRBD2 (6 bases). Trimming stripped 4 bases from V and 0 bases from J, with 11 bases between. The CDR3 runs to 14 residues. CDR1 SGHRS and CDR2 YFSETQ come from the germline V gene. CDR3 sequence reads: CASSIVADSYEQYF. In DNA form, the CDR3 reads TGCGCCAGCAGCATTGTAGCGGACTCCTACGAGCAGTACTTC.

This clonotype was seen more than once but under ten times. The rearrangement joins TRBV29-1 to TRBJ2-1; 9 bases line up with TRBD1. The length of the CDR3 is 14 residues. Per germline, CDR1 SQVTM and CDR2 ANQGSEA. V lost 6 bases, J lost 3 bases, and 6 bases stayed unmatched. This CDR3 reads CSVAGTGHYNEQFF. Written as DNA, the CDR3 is TGCAGCGTGGCCGGGACAGGGCACTACAATGAGCAGTTCTTC.

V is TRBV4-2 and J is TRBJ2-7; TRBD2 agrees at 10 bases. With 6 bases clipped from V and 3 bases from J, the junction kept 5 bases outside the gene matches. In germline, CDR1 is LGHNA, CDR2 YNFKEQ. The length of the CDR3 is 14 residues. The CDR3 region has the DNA TGTGCCAGCAGTCGCGGGACTAGCGACTACGAGCAGTACTTC. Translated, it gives CASSRGTSDYEQYF.

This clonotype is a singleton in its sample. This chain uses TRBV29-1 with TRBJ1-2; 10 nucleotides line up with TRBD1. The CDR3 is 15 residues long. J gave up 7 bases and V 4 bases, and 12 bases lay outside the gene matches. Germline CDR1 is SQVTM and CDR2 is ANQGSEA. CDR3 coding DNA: TGCAGCGTTGCCACATTACGACAGGGGGCAAGTGGCTACACCTTC. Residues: CSVATLRQGASGYTF.

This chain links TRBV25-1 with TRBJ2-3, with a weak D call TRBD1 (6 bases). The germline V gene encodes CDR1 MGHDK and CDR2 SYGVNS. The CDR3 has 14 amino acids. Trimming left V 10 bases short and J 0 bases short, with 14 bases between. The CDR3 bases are TGTGCCATCTCGGCCAGGGGTAGCACAGATACGCAGTATTTT. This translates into CAISARGSTDTQYF.

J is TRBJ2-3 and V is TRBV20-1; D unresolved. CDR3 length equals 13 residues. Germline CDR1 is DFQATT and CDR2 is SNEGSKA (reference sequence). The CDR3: CSPRATKTDTQYF. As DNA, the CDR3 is TGCAGCCCACGGGCTACCAAAACAGATACGCAGTATTTT.

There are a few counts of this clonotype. The CDR3 loop is CSVFHRTGELFF. CDR3 nucleotide sequence: TGCAGCGTTTTCCACCGCACCGGGGAGCTGTTTTTT. The gene calls are TRBV29-1 and TRBJ2-2; D unclear. This CDR3 contains 12 residues. Trimming left V 5 bases short and J 4 bases short, with 8 bases between. The germline gives CDR1 SQVTM, CDR2 ANQGSEA.

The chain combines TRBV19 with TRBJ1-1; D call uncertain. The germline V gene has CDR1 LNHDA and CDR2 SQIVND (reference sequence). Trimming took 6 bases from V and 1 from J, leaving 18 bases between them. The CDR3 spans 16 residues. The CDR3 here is CASSRGRLRKNTEAFF. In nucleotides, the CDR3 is TGTGCCAGTAGCCGAGGACGGTTAAGAAAGAACACTGAAGCTTTCTTT.

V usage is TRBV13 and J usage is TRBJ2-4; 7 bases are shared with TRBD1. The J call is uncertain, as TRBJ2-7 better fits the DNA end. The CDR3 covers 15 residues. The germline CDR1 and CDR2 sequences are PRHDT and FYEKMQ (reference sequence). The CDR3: CASSFAGQALYEQYF. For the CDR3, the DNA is TGTGCCAGCAGCTTTGCCGGACAGGCCCTCTACGAGCAGTACTTC.

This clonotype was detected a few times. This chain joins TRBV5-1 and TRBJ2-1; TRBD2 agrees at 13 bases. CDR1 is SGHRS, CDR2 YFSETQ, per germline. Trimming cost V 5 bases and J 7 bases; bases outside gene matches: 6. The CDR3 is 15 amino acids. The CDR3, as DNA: TGCGCCAGCAGATTAGGACTAGCGGGAGATAATGAGCAGTTCTTC. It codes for CASRLGLAGDNEQFF.

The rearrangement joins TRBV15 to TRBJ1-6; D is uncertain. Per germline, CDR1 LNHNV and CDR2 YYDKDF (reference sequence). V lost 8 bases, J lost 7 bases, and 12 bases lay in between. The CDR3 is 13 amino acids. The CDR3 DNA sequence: TGTGCCACCGGGCCGACCGGGAATTCACCCCTCCACTTT. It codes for CATGPTGNSPLHF.

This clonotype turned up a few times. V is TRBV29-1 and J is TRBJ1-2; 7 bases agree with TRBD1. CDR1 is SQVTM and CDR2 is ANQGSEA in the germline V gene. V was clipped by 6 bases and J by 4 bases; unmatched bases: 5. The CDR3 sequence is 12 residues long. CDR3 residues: CSVKTGFYGYTF. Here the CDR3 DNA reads TGCAGCGTCAAGACAGGGTTCTATGGCTACACCTTC. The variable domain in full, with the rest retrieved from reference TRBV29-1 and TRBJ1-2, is SAVISQKPSRDICQRGTSLTIQCQVDSQVTMMFWYRQQPGQSLTLIATANQGSEATYESGFVIDKFPISRPNLTFSTLTVSNMSPEDSSIYLCSVKTGFYGYTFGSGTRLTVV.

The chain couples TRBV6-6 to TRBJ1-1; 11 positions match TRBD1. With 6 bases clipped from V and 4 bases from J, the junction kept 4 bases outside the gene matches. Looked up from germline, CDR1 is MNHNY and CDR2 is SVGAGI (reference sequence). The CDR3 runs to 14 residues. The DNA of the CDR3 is TGTGCCAGCAGCGGACAGGGGGCCGTCACTGAAGCTTTCTTT. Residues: CASSGQGAVTEAFF.

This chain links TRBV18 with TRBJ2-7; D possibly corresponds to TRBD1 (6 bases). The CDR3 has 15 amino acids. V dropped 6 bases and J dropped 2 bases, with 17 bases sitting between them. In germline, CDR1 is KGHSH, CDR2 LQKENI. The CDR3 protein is CASSQTGPSTYEQYF. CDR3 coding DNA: TGTGCCAGCTCTCAGACAGGACCCTCTACCTACGAGCAGTACTTC.

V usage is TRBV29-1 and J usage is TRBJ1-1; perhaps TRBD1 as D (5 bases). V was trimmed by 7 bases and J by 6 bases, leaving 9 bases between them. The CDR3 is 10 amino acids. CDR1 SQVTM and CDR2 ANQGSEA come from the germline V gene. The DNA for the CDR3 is TGCAGCGCCTTGGGGGCTGAAGCTTTCTTT. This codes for CSALGAEAFF.

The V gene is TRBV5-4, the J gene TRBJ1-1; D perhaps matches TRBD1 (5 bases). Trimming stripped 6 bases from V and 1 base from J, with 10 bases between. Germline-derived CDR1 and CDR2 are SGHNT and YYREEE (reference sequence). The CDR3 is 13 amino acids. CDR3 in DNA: TGTGCCAGCAACTTAGACAGGAACACTGAAGCTTTCTTT. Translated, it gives CASNLDRNTEAFF.

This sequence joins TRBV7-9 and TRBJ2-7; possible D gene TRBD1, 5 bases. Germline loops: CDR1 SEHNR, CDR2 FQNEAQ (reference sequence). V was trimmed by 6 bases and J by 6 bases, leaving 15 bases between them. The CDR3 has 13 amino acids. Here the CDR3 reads CASSIRQTGEQYF. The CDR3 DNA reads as TGTGCCAGCAGTATTCGACAGACTGGCGAGCAGTACTTC. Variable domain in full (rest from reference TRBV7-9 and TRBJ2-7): DTGVSQNPRHKITKRGQNVTFRCDPISEHNRLYWYRQTLGQGPEFLTYFQNEAQLEKSRLLSDRFSAERPKGSFSTLEIQRTEQGDSAMYLCASSIRQTGEQYFGPGTRLTVT.

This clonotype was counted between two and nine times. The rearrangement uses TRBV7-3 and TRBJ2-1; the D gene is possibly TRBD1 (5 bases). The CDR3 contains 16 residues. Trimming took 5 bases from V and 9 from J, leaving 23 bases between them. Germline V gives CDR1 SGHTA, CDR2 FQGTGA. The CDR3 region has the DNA TGTGCCAGCAGCCCACAGGCTAGTTCGGCGGTGGCTGAGCAGTTCTTC. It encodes CASSPQASSAVAEQFF.

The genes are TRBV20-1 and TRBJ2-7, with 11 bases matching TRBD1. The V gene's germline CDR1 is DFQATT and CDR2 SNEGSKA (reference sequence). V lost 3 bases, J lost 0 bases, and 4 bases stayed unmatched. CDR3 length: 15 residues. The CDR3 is CSARPGTGGSYEQYF. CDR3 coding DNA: TGCAGTGCTAGGCCCGGGACAGGGGGCTCCTACGAGCAGTACTTC.

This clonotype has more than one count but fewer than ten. In nucleotides, the CDR3 is TGTGCCACCTCGACGTCTGGGGCCAACGTCCTGACTTTC. It encodes CATSTSGANVLTF. The chain links TRBV10-3 to TRBJ2-6, with D hard to call. V dropped 10 bases and J dropped 1 base, with 8 bases sitting between them. This CDR3 contains 13 residues. Germline CDR1 and CDR2: ENHRY and SYGVKD.

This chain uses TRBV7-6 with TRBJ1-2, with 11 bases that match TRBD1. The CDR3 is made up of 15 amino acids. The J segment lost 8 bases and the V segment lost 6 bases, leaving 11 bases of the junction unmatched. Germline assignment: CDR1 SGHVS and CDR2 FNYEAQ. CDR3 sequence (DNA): TGTGCCAGCAGTTCTCCGGGACAGGGGGTGAGAGGCTACACCTTC. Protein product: CASSSPGQGVRGYTF.

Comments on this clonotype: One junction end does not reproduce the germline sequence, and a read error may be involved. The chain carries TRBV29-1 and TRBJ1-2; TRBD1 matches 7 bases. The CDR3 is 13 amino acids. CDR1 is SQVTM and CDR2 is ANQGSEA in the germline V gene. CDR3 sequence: CSARTGSDYGYIF. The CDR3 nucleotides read TGCAGCGCTCGGACAGGCTCGGACTATGGCTACATCTTC.

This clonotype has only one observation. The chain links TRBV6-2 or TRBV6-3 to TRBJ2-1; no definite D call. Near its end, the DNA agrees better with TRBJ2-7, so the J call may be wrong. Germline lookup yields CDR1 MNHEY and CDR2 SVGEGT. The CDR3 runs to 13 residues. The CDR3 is CASRLDPYNEQYF. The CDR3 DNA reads TGTGCCAGCAGGTTGGACCCCTACAATGAGCAGTACTTC.